This T cell receptor beta chain was captured by sequencing in a study of blood T cell repertoires in COVID-19 (dated by TCRdb to the early 2020s). For the wider study: Samples covering the acute and convalescent phases of COVID-19 were provided by collaborators in the United States, Italy and Spain. The prospective study material was composed of cDNA or gDNA derived from T cells, B-cell-depleted T cells, or PBMCs. Deeply sampled blood TCRbeta repertoires from subjects exposed to, actively infected with, or recovered from COVID-19 were included in the dataset. A freely available public database, intended as a resource for researchers studying the immune response to SARS-CoV-2, is where the repertoires were released. Samples were obtained from the ongoing ImmuneRACE study (first 160 participants) and from about 1,300 subjects provided by 6 global collaborators. Sample metadata almost always included a de-identified subject ID, COVID-19 status, age in years and sex. Where available, HLA class I and class II types were obtained from metadata supplied by the sample provider rather than from assay-based typing.

Broader findings and caveats from the paper: How much clinical and demographic metadata was included differed by source and by participant, and the metadata was provided uncurated.

V loses 5 bases of germline sequence and J loses 2 bases, and the interval between the two ends is 16 bases. In the germline V gene, CDR1 corresponds to SGHTA and CDR2 to FQGNSA. The CDR3 sequence holds 15 residues, the cysteine and phenylalanine included. The read is trimmed to its CDR3 DNA, 45 bases read in frame from base 1. In the prospective study, participants were 18 to 89 years old, resided in about two dozen geographic areas of the United States, and were enrolled through a virtual design. To assign participants to cohorts, the prospective study relied on clinical history that participants themselves reported in a screening survey and a study questionnaire. Recovered participants in ImmuneRACE Cohort 3 were defined as having two consecutive negative NP/OP PCR tests, clearance from a healthcare professional, or resolution of symptoms. Mobile phlebotomists in the prospective study collected whole blood, serum and a nasopharyngeal or oropharyngeal swab from every participant. Additional blood draws and questionnaires over a 2-month period could optionally be provided by prospective study participants. Blood samples from the prospective study were shipped frozen or at room temperature prior to DNA extraction.

Turning to this clone: Its recognized antigen is unknown. Base qualities are not recorded, but no much larger clone differs from it by a single base.

TCRbeta CDR3 regions were amplified from genomic DNA using the immunoSEQ Assay, a bias-controlled multiplex PCR. In the paper's pipeline: The number of nucleated cells in each sample was estimated by amplification of reference gene primers within the assay. To quantify the absolute abundance of each unique TCRbeta CDR3 rearrangement, sequence reads were collapsed and filtered. Productive Simpson clonality was computed per sample as the square root of Simpson's diversity index over productive rearrangements. The immuneACCESS repertoire file appears here via TCRdb, limited to in-frame rearrangements. These files lack a portion of the clones; in checked studies, under half of the deficit traces to unresolved V genes, and the cause of the others is not known. The V and J calls and clone size are taken from that table; D and trimming were inferred from the DNA. The sample records 200,000 or so clones, about 80% of which are singletons. Jointly, the top ten make up roughly 7% of the sample.

Material for sequencing was PBMCs or T cells enriched from blood (not recorded which). The source of this sequence is a man in his forties who had recovered from COVID-19. The rearranged chain carries TRBV7-2 and TRBJ2-7; the D gene cannot be resolved reliably. Here is the DNA: TGTGCCAGCAGCAAGATGTCACTGGGCACCTACGAGCAGTACTTC. Its protein product is CASSKMSLGTYEQYF.